This record concerns one TCR beta chain sequence. Its antigen remains unknown. These data originate in a study of T cell responses to AZD1222 COVID-19 vaccine. Whole-study findings and limits: White British people made up most donors, females outnumbered males, and clonal diversity was possibly underestimated.

Germline V CDR1 and CDR2: LNHDA, SQIVND (reference sequence). Trimming took 3 bases from V and 9 from J; bases not matched to a gene: 12. The CDR3 extends over 16 amino acids. The table came from immunoSEQ multiplex PCR; TCRdb's copy has only in-frame clones and leaves some out. The data hold about 180,000 clones, with 80% to 90% observed a single time. Combined were second doses at about 4 or about 12 weeks. The chain combines TRBV19 with TRBJ1-5; 9 nucleotides match TRBD1. The sample in question was peripheral blood, obtained 28 days after the second AZD1222 dose. The receptor was derived from an adult who received the AZD1222 COVID-19 vaccine. The CDR3 bases are TGTGCCAGTAGTATTTTGGGACAGGGATCCGAGGGGCCCCAGCATTTT. Translated: CASSILGQGSEGPQHF.